The next 11 T cell receptor beta chains were all read from a single sample in a study of T cells in Graves' hyperthyroidism and ophthalmopathy. TCR beta CDR3 region amplification was performed from RNA transcripts. TCR CDR3 underwent first-round RT-PCR with the HTBI primer set. TCRdb re-called the multiplex PCR reads with MiXCR, one entry per CDR3 protein. This table has some 620,000 distinct CDR3 sequences, around 15% appearing once. Source material: blood. These receptors all come from a woman between 25 and 40 years old with Graves' hyperthyroidism.

This clonotype appeared many times. The rearrangement uses TRBV7-9 and TRBJ1-1; perhaps TRBD1 as D (5 bases). The germline V gene has CDR1 SEHNR and CDR2 FQNEAQ (reference sequence). The CDR3 runs 13 residues. The V end lost 5 bases, the J end lost 6 bases, and 13 bases lay between the germline ends. CDR3 protein: CASSPPTGPEAFF. CDR3 DNA sequence: TGTGCCAGCAGCCCCCCAACAGGCCCTGAAGCTTTCTTT.

This rearrangement joins TRBV7-9 to TRBJ2-1; tentatively, D is TRBD2 (6 bases). CDR1 SEHNR and CDR2 FQNEAQ come from the germline V gene (reference sequence). This CDR3 has 15 amino acids. The germline V and J ends were trimmed by 4 bases and 7 bases, with 17 bases remaining between them. The CDR3 coding sequence is TGTGCCAGCAGCTACACGGAGGGCCGAGGGAATGAGCAGTTCTTC. The encoded protein is CASSYTEGRGNEQFF. Together with reference TRBV7-9 and TRBJ2-1, the CDR3 gives the full variable domain: DTGVSQNPRHKITKRGQNVTFRCDPISEHNRLYWYRQTLGQGPEFLTYFQNEAQLEKSRLLSDRFSAERPKGSFSTLEIQRTEQGDSAMYLCASSYTEGRGNEQFFGPGTRLTVL.

This clonotype was seen a few times. This sequence joins TRBV7-8 and TRBJ2-5; D not resolved. This CDR3 comprises 13 residues. V was cut by 1 base and J by 7 bases, with 10 bases left in between. Looked up from germline, CDR1 is SGHVS and CDR2 is FQNEAQ. For the CDR3, the DNA is TGTGCCAGCAGCTTAGATCCCAGTGGGACCCAGTACTTC. Translating it yields CASSLDPSGTQYF.

The chain uses TRBV6-9 and TRBJ2-3, with TRBD2 identical over 11 bases. This CDR3 is built from 16 residues. Germline-derived CDR1 and CDR2 are MNHGY and SVAAGI. Losses at the gene ends were 4 bases for V and 3 bases for J; bases not matched to a gene: 6. CDR3 sequence reads: CASSSLAGGQTDTQYF. The CDR3 bases are TGTGCCAGCAGTTCCCTAGCGGGAGGTCAAACAGATACGCAGTATTTT.

This clonotype was picked up one time. This may be a read error, as it is one base from a much larger clone. V usage is TRBV28 and J usage is TRBJ2-2; the match to TRBD2 covers 7 bases. The V gene end was trimmed by 3 bases and the J gene end by 3 bases; junction bases not matched to a gene: 7. The length of the CDR3 is 16 residues. Germline V gives CDR1 MDHEN, CDR2 SYDVKM. The CDR3 sequence: CASSFRTREDTGELFF. CDR3 in DNA: TGTGCCAGCAGTTTCAGGACTAGGGAGGACACCGGGGAGCTGTTTTTT.

At least ten counts were recorded for this clonotype. The rearrangement joins TRBV29-1 to TRBJ2-2, with D tentatively TRBD1 (6 bases). The CDR3 length is 16 residues. Germline CDR1 reads SQVTM; CDR2 reads ANQGSEA. The V gene lost 7 bases and the J gene lost 0 bases, with 18 bases spanning the gap. This CDR3 reads CSATRTEYTNTGELFF. In DNA, the CDR3 is TGCAGCGCGACGCGGACAGAATACACGAACACCGGGGAGCTGTTTTTT.

This clonotype occurred a few times. A much larger clone sits a single nucleotide away, making a read error possible. The chain uses TRBV27 and TRBJ2-1; 7 positions agree with TRBD2. CDR1 is MNHEY, CDR2 SMNVEV, per germline (reference sequence). The CDR3 is 15 amino acids. The CDR3 protein is CASSPTSESLNEQSF. The CDR3 DNA reads TGTGCCAGCAGTCCAACTAGCGAGAGTCTCAATGAGCAGTCCTTC.

In its sample, this clonotype was seen many times. V and J are TRBV20-1 and TRBJ1-1; D gene unclear. CDR3 length equals 13 residues. Trimming cost V 6 bases and J 1 base, with 12 bases left between them. CDR1 is DFQATT, CDR2 SNEGSKA, per germline (reference sequence). The CDR3 spells CSARRAANTEAFF. In DNA form, the CDR3 reads TGCAGTGCCAGGCGGGCAGCGAACACTGAAGCTTTCTTT.

This clonotype has only a few counts. The chain links TRBV11-2 to TRBJ2-5; D is perhaps TRBD2 (5 bases). The CDR3 sequence is 16 residues long. The germline CDR1 and CDR2 sequences are SGHAT and FQNNGV. V was shortened by 1 base and J by 2 bases, with 14 bases between the two germline ends. This CDR3 reads CASSLGTGSTQETQYF. As DNA, the CDR3 is TGTGCCAGCAGCTTAGGTACGGGGAGCACTCAAGAGACCCAGTACTTC. Looking up the rest from reference TRBV11-2 and TRBJ2-5 gives the full variable domain: EAGVAQSPRYKIIEKRQSVAFWCNPISGHATLYWYQQILGQGPKLLIQFQNNGVVDDSQLPKDRFSAERLKGVDSTLKIQPAKLEDSAVYLCASSLGTGSTQETQYFGPGTRLLVL.

The J gene is TRBJ2-3, the V gene TRBV4-2; 12 nucleotides line up with TRBD2. This CDR3 contains 15 residues. The J segment lost 5 bases and the V segment lost 2 bases, leaving 2 bases of the junction unmatched. CDR1 is LGHNA and CDR2 is YNFKEQ in the germline V gene. In DNA, the CDR3 is TGTGCCAGCAGCCAAAAACTAGCGGGAGGAGATACGCAGTATTTT. As protein: CASSQKLAGGDTQYF.

This clonotype was seen repeatedly, ten times or more. The rearrangement links TRBV20-1 to TRBJ2-2; D is undetermined. Germline V gives CDR1 DFQATT, CDR2 SNEGSKA (reference sequence). The CDR3 covers 16 residues. Trimming cost V 4 bases and J 2 bases, with 17 bases left between them. The CDR3 nucleotides read TGCAGTGCTAAGGATATCAGCCGTTTAAACACCGGGGAGCTGTTTTTT. This translates into CSAKDISRLNTGELFF.